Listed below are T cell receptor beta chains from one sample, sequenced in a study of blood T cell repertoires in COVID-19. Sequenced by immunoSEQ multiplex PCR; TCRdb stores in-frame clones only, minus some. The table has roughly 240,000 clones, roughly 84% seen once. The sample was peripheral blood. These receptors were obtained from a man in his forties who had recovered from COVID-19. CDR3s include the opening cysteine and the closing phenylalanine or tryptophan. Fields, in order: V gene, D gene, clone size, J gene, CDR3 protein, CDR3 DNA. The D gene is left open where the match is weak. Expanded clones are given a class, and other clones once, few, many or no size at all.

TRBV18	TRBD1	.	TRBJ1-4	CASSPYRDRHEKLFF	TGTGCCAGCTCCCCTTACCGGGACAGGCACGAAAAACTGTTTTTT
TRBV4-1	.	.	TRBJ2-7	CASSQIGGSEQYF	TGCGCCAGCAGCCAAATTGGGGGCAGCGAGCAGTACTTC
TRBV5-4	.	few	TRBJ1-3	CASSLDSSGNTIYF	TGTGCCAGCAGCTTGGACAGCTCTGGAAACACCATATATTTT
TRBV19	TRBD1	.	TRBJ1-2	CASSMDRWADGYTF	TGTGCCAGTAGTATGGACAGGTGGGCCGATGGCTACACCTTC
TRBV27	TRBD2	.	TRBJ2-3	CASSPGLVSDTQYF	TGTGCCAGCAGTCCTGGACTAGTCTCAGATACGCAGTATTTT
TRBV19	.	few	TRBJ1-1	CASSKYLQGGEAFF	TGTGCCAGTAGTAAATATCTCCAGGGTGGTGAAGCTTTCTTT
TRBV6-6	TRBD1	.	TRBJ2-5	CASSLGQGAKETQYF	TGTGCCAGCAGTTTGGGACAGGGGGCAAAGGAGACCCAGTACTTC
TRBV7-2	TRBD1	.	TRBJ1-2	CASSFGSGGVYGYTF	TGTGCCAGCAGCTTCGGTTCAGGGGGCGTCTATGGCTACACCTTC
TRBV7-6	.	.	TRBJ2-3	CASSPPGDTQYF	TGTGCCAGCAGCCCCCCAGGAGATACGCAGTATTTT
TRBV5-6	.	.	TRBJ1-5	CASSRYRSSNQPQHF	TGTGCCAGCAGCCGATACAGGTCCAGCAATCAGCCCCAGCATTTT
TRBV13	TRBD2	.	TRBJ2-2	CASSSGGGLNTGELFF	TGTGCCAGCAGCTCCGGGGGGGGATTGAACACCGGGGAGCTGTTTTTT
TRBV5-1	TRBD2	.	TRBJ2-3	CASSAGSSGSPSTDTQYF	TGCGCCAGCAGCGCCGGCTCTAGCGGGAGCCCTAGCACAGATACGCAGTATTTT
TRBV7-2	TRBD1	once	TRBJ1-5	CASSQSGQRAQPQHF	TGTGCCAGCAGCCAATCGGGACAGAGGGCTCAGCCCCAGCATTTT
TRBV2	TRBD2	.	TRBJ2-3	CASSDWTSPSTDTQYF	TGTGCCAGCAGTGATTGGACTAGCCCTAGCACAGATACGCAGTATTTT
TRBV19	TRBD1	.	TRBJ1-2	CASSSQGEYGYTF	TGTGCCAGTAGTTCACAGGGGGAGTATGGCTACACCTTC
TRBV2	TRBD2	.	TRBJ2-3	CATGLAGLADTQYF	TGTGCCACCGGACTAGCGGGATTGGCAGATACGCAGTATTTT
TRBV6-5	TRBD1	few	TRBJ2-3	CASSPWTGEDTQYF	TGTGCCAGCAGTCCCTGGACAGGGGAAGATACGCAGTATTTT
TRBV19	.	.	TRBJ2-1	CASSMAESSYNEQFF	TGTGCCAGTAGTATGGCGGAAAGCTCCTACAATGAGCAGTTCTTC
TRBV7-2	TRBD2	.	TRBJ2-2	CASSSPGLERVFF	TGTGCCAGCAGCTCCCCGGGACTAGAAAGGGTGTTTTTT
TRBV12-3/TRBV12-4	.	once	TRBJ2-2	CASSWAGTGELFF	TGTGCCAGCAGTTGGGCCGGCACCGGGGAGCTGTTTTTT
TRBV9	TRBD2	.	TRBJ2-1	CASSVAVAGGSEQFF	TGTGCCAGCAGCGTAGCGGTAGCGGGGGGAAGTGAGCAGTTCTTC
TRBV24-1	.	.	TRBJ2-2	CATSDATGELFF	TGTGCCACCAGTGACGCGACCGGGGAGCTGTTTTTT
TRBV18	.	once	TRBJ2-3	CASSPPDISTDTQYF	TGTGCCAGCTCACCCCCTGACATAAGCACAGATACGCAGTATTTT
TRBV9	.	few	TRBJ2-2	CASQVGQNTGELFF	TGTGCCAGCCAAGTCGGACAGAACACCGGGGAGCTGTTTTTT
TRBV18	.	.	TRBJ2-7	CASSTRQVSYEQYF	TGTGCCAGCTCGACGAGACAGGTCTCCTACGAGCAGTACTTC
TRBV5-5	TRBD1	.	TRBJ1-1	CASSLAPGTASNTEAFF	TGTGCCAGCAGCTTGGCCCCCGGGACAGCCTCGAACACTGAAGCTTTCTTT
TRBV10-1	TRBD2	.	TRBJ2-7	CASSASGGADEQYF	TGCGCCAGCAGTGCTAGCGGGGGGGCCGACGAGCAGTACTTC
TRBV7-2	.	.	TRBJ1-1	CASSLPSSGMNTEAFF	TGTGCCAGCAGCCTCCCGTCGTCAGGCATGAACACTGAAGCTTTCTTT
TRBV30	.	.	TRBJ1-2	CAWRETGEYGYTF	TGTGCCTGGAGGGAGACAGGAGAGTATGGCTACACCTTC
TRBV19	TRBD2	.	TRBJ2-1	CASSIGSAGESYNEQFF	TGTGCCAGTAGTATTGGGTCAGCGGGAGAATCCTACAATGAGCAGTTCTTC
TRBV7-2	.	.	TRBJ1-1	CASSSVRNTEAFF	TGTGCCAGCAGCTCCGTCAGAAACACTGAAGCTTTCTTT
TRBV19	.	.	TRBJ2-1	CASSIYATDYNEQFF	TGTGCCAGTAGTATTTACGCGACAGACTACAATGAGCAGTTCTTC
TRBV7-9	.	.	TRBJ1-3	CASSLLGAEGNTIYF	TGTGCCAGCAGCTTACTGGGGGCGGAAGGAAACACCATATATTTT
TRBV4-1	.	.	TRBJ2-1	CASSQEMVQNTYNEQFF	TGCGCCAGCAGCCAAGAGATGGTACAAAATACCTACAATGAGCAGTTCTTC
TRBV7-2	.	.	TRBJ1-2	CASSNLGQLGLYGYTF	TGTGCCAGCAGCAACCTAGGACAGTTGGGGCTCTATGGCTACACCTTC
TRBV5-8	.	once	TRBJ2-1	CASSLSGIFLFEQFF	TGTGCCAGCAGCTTATCCGGGATCTTTCTATTTGAGCAGTTCTTC
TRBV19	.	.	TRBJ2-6	CASISGTGANVLTF	TGTGCCAGTATATCGGGAACTGGGGCCAACGTCCTGACTTTC
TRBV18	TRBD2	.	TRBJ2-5	CASSPEQPGGTQYF	TGTGCCAGCTCACCGGAACAGCCGGGAGGAACCCAGTACTTC
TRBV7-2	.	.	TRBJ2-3	CASSLLLEKTQYF	TGTGCCAGCAGCTTACTACTCGAGAAGACGCAGTATTTT
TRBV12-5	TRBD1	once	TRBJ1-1	CASGLVQGEAEAFF	TGTGCTAGTGGTTTGGTACAGGGGGAGGCTGAAGCTTTCTTT
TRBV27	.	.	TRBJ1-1	CASGRGRPLDSTEAFF	TGTGCCAGCGGCCGTGGGAGACCCCTCGATAGCACTGAAGCTTTCTTT
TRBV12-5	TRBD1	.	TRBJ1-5	CASGQGQGAHQPQHF	TGTGCTAGTGGTCAAGGACAGGGGGCACATCAGCCCCAGCATTTT
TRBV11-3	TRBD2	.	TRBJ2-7	CASSSSGGSYEQYF	TGTGCCAGCAGCTCAAGCGGGGGCTCCTACGAGCAGTACTTC
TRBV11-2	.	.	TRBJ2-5	CASSPSQETQYF	TGTGCCAGCAGCCCGAGCCAAGAGACCCAGTACTTC
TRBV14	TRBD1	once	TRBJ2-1	CASSQSPGTGNEQFF	TGTGCCAGCAGCCAAAGTCCCGGGACAGGGAATGAGCAGTTCTTC
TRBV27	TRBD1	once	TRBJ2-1	CASGPRGQGYNEQFF	TGTGCCAGCGGTCCCAGGGGGCAGGGCTACAATGAGCAGTTCTTC
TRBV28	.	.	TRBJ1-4	CASRRQDEKLFF	TGTGCCAGCAGACGACAGGACGAAAAACTGTTTTTT
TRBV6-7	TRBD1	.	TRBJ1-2	CASSYPGQDYGYTF	TGTGCCAGCAGTTACCCCGGACAGGACTATGGCTACACCTTC
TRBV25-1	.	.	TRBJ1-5	CASSESGEGIRPQHF	TGTGCCAGCAGTGAGTCGGGGGAGGGGATTAGGCCCCAGCATTTT
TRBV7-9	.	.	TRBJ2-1	CASSTLAMGSYNEQFF	TGTGCCAGCAGCACATTAGCCATGGGTTCCTACAATGAGCAGTTCTTC
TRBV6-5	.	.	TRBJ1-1	CASSYERGAEAFF	TGTGCCAGCAGTTACGAGCGTGGCGCTGAAGCTTTCTTT
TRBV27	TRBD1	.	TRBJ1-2	CAIRGAGGYTF	TGTGCCATCAGGGGGGCAGGGGGCTACACCTTC
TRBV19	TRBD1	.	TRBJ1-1	CASSIGGAGGDYRLTEAFF	TGTGCCAGTAGTATAGGGGGCGCAGGGGGCGATTACAGACTGACTGAAGCTTTCTTT
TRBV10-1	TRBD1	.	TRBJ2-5	CASSLDREETQYF	TGCGCCAGCAGTTTGGACAGGGAAGAGACCCAGTACTTC
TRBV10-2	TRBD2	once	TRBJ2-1	CASSALAGVYNEQFF	TGCGCCAGCAGTGCCCTAGCGGGCGTGTACAATGAGCAGTTCTTC
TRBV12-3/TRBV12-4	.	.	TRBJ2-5	CASSFIRETQYF	TGTGCCAGCAGCTTCATTCGGGAGACCCAGTACTTC
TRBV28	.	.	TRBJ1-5	CASETRARAQPQHF	TGTGCCAGCGAAACCAGGGCCAGGGCTCAGCCCCAGCATTTT
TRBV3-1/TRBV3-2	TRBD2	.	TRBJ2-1	CASSQRGAGQFF	TGTGCCAGCAGCCAGCGGGGGGCCGGGCAGTTCTTC
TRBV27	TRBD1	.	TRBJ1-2	CASSMTGRGYTF	TGTGCCAGCAGTATGACAGGGAGAGGCTACACCTTC